This T cell receptor beta chain was retrieved from a study of blood T cell repertoires in COVID-19. Looking at the study overall: PBMCs, B-cell-depleted T cells, or T cells provided the cDNA or gDNA that made up the material.

Generated by immunoSEQ multiplex PCR, the TCRdb table keeps only in-frame clones and is missing some. The sample lists tens of thousands of clones, about 89% seen once, with approximately 2.1% in the top ten. The germline V gene encodes CDR1 SGHRS and CDR2 YFSETQ. V gave up 5 bases and J gave up 5 bases, with 5 bases separating them. The length of the CDR3 is 11 residues. The chain combines TRBV5-1 with TRBJ2-1; D ambiguous. The sequence was obtained from a man in his fifties with active COVID-19. Source material: peripheral blood. The CDR3 bases are TGCGCCAGCAGTTCCAACAATGAGCAGTTCTTC. Its protein is CASSSNNEQFF.